This TCR beta chain was sequenced during a study of T cell responses to AZD1222 COVID-19 vaccine. Across the study: Second-dose intervals of approximately 4 or approximately 12 weeks were pooled.

The length of the CDR3 is 15 residues. Looked up from germline, CDR1 is KGHSH and CDR2 is LQKENI. Trimming removed 0 bases at V and 2 bases at J, with 10 bases between. Many counts were recorded for this clone. TCRdb's table, derived via immunoSEQ multiplex PCR, lists solely in-frame clones and lacks some. Of some 130,000 clones in the sample, about nine tenths were seen once. The V call is TRBV18, the J call TRBJ1-1; weak D call: TRBD1 (6 bases). The TCR originated in an adult in good health. The sample was peripheral blood, taken on day 0 of AZD1222 vaccination. CDR3: CASSPPDRPNTEAFF. The CDR3 nucleotides read TGTGCCAGCTCACCACCCGACAGGCCAAACACTGAAGCTTTCTTT.